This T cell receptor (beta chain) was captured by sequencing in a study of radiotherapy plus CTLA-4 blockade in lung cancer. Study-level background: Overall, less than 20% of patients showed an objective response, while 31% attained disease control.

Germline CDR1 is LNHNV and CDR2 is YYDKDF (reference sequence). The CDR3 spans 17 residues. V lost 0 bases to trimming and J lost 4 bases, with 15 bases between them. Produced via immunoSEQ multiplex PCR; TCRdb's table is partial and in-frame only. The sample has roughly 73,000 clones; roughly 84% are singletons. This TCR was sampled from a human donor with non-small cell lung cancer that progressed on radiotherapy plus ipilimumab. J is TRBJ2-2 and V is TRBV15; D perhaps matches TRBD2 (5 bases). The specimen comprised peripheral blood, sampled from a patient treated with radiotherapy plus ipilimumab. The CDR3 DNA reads TGTGCCACCAGCAGAGATCTGAGGCGGGCATTCACCGGGGAGCTGTTTTTT. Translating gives CATSRDLRRAFTGELFF.